This T cell receptor (beta chain) stems from a study of blood T cell repertoires in COVID-19. Profiled with immunoSEQ multiplex PCR; TCRdb holds only in-frame clones, not every one. The sample holds 140,000 to 150,000 clones, roughly 80% seen once. From germline, CDR1 is SGHTA and CDR2 FQGTGA. With 1 base removed from V and 4 bases from J, the gap between germline ends came to 7 bases. The CDR3 runs 13 residues. V and J are TRBV7-3 and TRBJ1-1, with D possibly being TRBD1 (6 bases). Sequenced sample: peripheral blood. The TCR sequence derives from a human donor in a cohort sampled during active COVID-19. CDR3 sequence: CASSLKGGTEAFF. DNA of the CDR3: TGTGCCAGCAGCTTAAAAGGGGGCACTGAAGCTTTCTTT.